The T cell receptor (beta chain) described here comes from a study of control samples from healthy donors and cancer patients. The CDR3 is 10 residues long. Germline lookup yields CDR1 SEHNR and CDR2 FQNEAQ (reference sequence). Method: immunoSEQ multiplex PCR; TCRdb's copy keeps in-frame clones and lacks some. The sample lists 60,000 or so clones, roughly 95% occurring once. The rearrangement uses TRBV7-9 and TRBJ1-5; D gene unclear. This TCR was sampled from a woman aged 18-29 years in good health. Sequencing input: blood. The CDR3 region has the DNA TGTGCAGTTGGGGAGGAGCCCCAGCATTTT. Its protein product is CAVGEEPQHF.